This record looks at one T cell receptor beta chain sequence and its context. This sample is drawn from a study of shared clonotypes between healthy human individuals. Trimming at V came to 7 bases and at J to 0 bases, leaving 11 bases not matched to a gene. The CDR3 extends over 15 amino acids. Looked up from germline, CDR1 is SQVTM and CDR2 is ANQGSEA. Terminally differentiated effector memory CD45RA+ cells were left out of the naive CD8 fraction, which was CD45RO-negative and positively selected for CCR7. Per the original methods: Filtering differed for immunoSEQ, which gave only junction sequences without quality scores. This table comes from immunoSEQ multiplex PCR, and its TCRdb copy is limited to in-frame clones, with some not included. Clone size and V and J calls were adopted from that table, with D and trimming inferred from the DNA. The sample includes roughly 650,000 clones, around 96% of them seen just once.

The sequenced sample consisted of naive CD8+ T cells sorted from blood. The chain carries TRBV29-1 and TRBJ2-7; 8 positions match TRBD2. The clonotype originates from a woman younger than 45 in good health. CDR3 sequence (DNA): TGCAGCGCTGGAAGGACTAGCTGGTACTCCTACGAGCAGTACTTC. Translating it yields CSAGRTSWYSYEQYF.